Listed below are T cell receptor beta chains from one sample, sequenced in a study of T cells in Graves' hyperthyroidism and ophthalmopathy. TCRdb independently ran MiXCR on the multiplex PCR reads; one entry per CDR3 protein. Of hundreds of thousands of distinct CDR3 sequences in the sample, 35% to 45% are singletons; the top ten hold 7% to 10%. The specimen sequenced was blood. All receptors derive from a man aged 18 to 35 with Graves' hyperthyroidism. The CDR3 runs from the conserved cysteine through the conserved F or W. Each record gives: clone size, V gene, D gene, CDR3 length, J gene, CDR3 protein, CDR3 DNA. D genes are given only for firm matches. Size is omitted from some rows. Given values are once, few, many or a class for expanded clones.

size: NA
V: TRBV13
D: TRBD2
length: 15
J: TRBJ2-7
CDR3: CASRRERGGTYEQYF
DNA: TGTGCCAGCAGACGAGAGCGGGGGGGGACCTACGAGCAGTACTTC

size: many
V: TRBV5-1
D: NA
length: 14
J: TRBJ2-7
CDR3: CASSLRGTTYEQYF
DNA: TGCGCCAGCAGCTTGAGGGGAACAACCTACGAGCAGTACTTC

size: NA
V: TRBV15
D: TRBD1
length: 15
J: TRBJ1-4
CDR3: CATSRGDRVGEKLFF
DNA: TGTGCCACCAGCAGAGGGGACAGGGTTGGTGAAAAACTGTTTTTT

size: many
V: TRBV29-1
D: TRBD1
length: 14
J: TRBJ1-4
CDR3: CSAGQAATNEKLFF
DNA: TGCAGCGCTGGACAGGCGGCAACTAATGAAAAACTGTTTTTT

size: NA
V: TRBV29-1
D: TRBD2
length: 14
J: TRBJ2-7
CDR3: CSVEGLAGIPEQYF
DNA: TGCAGCGTTGAGGGACTAGCGGGGATCCCCGAGCAGTACTTC

size: few
V: TRBV7-2
D: NA
length: 15
J: TRBJ2-7
CDR3: CASSLVISGLYEQYF
DNA: TGTGCCAGCAGCTTAGTGATTAGCGGACTCTACGAGCAGTACTTC

size: once
V: TRBV7-3
D: TRBD1
length: 17
J: TRBJ1-6
CDR3: CASSLNVGQGQNSPLHF
DNA: TGTGCCAGCAGCTTAAATGTGGGACAGGGACAGAATTCACCCCTCCACTTT

size: NA
V: TRBV5-8
D: TRBD1
length: 16
J: TRBJ1-5
CDR3: CASSPTGQGGNQPQHF
DNA: TGTGCCAGCAGCCCAACAGGACAGGGGGGAAATCAGCCCCAGCATTTT

size: NA
V: TRBV29-1
D: TRBD2
length: 15
J: TRBJ2-1
CDR3: CSTVLSGRAEGEQFF
DNA: TGCAGCACAGTACTTAGCGGGAGGGCCGAGGGTGAGCAGTTCTTC

size: NA
V: TRBV6-4
D: NA
length: 14
J: TRBJ2-2
CDR3: CASRGDPNTGELFF
DNA: TGTGCCAGCAGGGGGGACCCGAACACCGGGGAGCTGTTTTTT

size: many
V: TRBV9
D: TRBD2
length: 15
J: TRBJ2-2
CDR3: CASTLSGTNTGELFF
DNA: TGTGCCAGTACGCTTAGCGGGACGAACACCGGGGAGCTGTTTTTT

size: once
V: TRBV7-9
D: NA
length: 13
J: TRBJ1-3
CDR3: CASSSPGGNTIYF
DNA: TGTGCCAGCAGCAGCCCGGGTGGAAACACCATATATTTT

size: many
V: TRBV5-1
D: NA
length: 13
J: TRBJ2-5
CDR3: CASSNDRWETQYF
DNA: TGCGCCAGCAGCAACGACAGGTGGGAGACCCAGTACTTC

size: many
V: TRBV4-1
D: NA
length: 12
J: TRBJ2-5
CDR3: CASSQDMETQYF
DNA: TGCGCCAGCAGCCAAGATATGGAGACCCAGTACTTC

size: NA
V: TRBV7-9
D: NA
length: 13
J: TRBJ1-5
CDR3: CVSSLSLSQPQHF
DNA: TGTGTCAGCAGCTTAAGTCTATCCCAGCCCCAGCATTTT

size: NA
V: TRBV12-3/TRBV12-4
D: NA
length: 14
J: TRBJ1-1
CDR3: CASSEGGATTEAFF
DNA: TGTGCCAGCAGTGAAGGGGGGGCGACCACTGAAGCTTTCTTT

size: NA
V: TRBV7-2
D: NA
length: 14
J: TRBJ2-2
CDR3: CASSLVATRGELFF
DNA: TGTGCCAGCAGCTTGGTCGCCACCCGCGGGGAGCTGTTTTTT